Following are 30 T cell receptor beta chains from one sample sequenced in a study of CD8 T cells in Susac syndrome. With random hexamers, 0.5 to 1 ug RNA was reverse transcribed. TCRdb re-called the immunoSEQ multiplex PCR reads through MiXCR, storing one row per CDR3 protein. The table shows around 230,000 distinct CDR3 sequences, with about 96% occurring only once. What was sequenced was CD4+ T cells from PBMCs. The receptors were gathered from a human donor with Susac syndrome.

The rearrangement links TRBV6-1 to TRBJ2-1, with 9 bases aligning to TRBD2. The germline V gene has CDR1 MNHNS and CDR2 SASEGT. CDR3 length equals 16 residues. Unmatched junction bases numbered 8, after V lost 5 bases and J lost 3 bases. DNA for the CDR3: TGTGCCAGCAGTACCCCCGCTAGCGGGAACTACAATGAGCAGTTCTTC. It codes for CASSTPASGNYNEQFF.

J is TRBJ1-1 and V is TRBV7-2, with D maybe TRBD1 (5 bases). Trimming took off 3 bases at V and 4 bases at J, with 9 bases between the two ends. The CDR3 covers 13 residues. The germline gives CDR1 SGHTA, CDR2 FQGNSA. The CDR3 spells CASSFRDRTEAFF. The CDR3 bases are TGTGCCAGCAGCTTTAGGGACCGCACTGAAGCTTTCTTT.

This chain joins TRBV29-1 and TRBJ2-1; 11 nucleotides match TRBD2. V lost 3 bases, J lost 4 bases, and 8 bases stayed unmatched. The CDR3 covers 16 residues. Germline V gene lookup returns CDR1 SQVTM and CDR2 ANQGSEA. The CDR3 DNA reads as TGCAGCGTTGAGGAATTGACTAGCGGGAAGTACAATGAGCAGTTCTTC. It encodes CSVEELTSGKYNEQFF.

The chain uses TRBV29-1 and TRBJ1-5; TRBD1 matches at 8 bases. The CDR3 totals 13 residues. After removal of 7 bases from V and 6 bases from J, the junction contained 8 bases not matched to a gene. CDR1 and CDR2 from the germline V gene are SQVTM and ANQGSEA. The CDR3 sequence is CSATGQGGQPQHF. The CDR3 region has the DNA TGCAGCGCAACTGGACAGGGTGGTCAGCCCCAGCATTTT.

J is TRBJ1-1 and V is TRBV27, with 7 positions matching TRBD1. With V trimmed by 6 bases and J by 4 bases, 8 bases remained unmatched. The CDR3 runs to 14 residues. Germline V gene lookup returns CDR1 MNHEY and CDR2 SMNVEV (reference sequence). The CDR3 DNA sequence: TGTGCCAGCAGAGATAGACAGGGAGGCACTGAAGCTTTCTTT. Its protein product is CASRDRQGGTEAFF.

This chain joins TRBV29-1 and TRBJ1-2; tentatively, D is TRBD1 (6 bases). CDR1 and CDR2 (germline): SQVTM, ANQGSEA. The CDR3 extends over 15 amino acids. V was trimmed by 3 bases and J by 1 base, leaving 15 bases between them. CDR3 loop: CSVDGQRLNNYGYTF. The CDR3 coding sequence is TGCAGCGTTGACGGACAGCGACTTAATAACTATGGCTACACCTTC.

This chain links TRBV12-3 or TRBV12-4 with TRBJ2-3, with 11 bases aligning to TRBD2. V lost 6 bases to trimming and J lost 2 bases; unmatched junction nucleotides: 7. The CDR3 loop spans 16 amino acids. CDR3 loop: CASSPGLAVHTDTQYF. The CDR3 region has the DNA TGTGCCAGCAGCCCGGGACTAGCGGTCCACACAGATACGCAGTATTTT.

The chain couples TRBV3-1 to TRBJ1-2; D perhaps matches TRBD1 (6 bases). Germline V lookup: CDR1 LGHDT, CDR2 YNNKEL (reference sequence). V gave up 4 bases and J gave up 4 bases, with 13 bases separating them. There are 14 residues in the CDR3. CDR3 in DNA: TGTGCCAGCAGCCCACTGGACAGCTTCTATGGCTACACCTTC. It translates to CASSPLDSFYGYTF.

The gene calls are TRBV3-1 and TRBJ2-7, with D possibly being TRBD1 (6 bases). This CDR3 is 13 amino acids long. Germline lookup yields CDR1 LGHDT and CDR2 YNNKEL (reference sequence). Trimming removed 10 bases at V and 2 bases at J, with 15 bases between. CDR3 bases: TGTGCCACACTCAATAGGGGGACCTACGAGCAGTACTTC. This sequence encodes CATLNRGTYEQYF.

CDR3 residues: CSTLQVPNTEAFF. Here the CDR3 DNA reads TGCAGTACTTTACAGGTGCCGAACACTGAAGCTTTCTTT. The gene calls are TRBV20-1 and TRBJ1-1; weak D call: TRBD1 (5 bases). Trimming took off 8 bases at V and 1 base at J, with 14 bases between the two ends. Germline assignment: CDR1 DFQATT and CDR2 SNEGSKA (reference sequence). The CDR3 consists of 13 residues.

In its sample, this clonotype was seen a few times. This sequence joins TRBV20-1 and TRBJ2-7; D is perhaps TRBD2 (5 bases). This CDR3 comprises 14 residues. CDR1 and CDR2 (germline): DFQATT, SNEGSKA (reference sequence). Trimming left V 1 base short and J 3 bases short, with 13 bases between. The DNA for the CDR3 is TGCAGTGCTAGAGGACCCGCGGGCGGCTACGAGCAGTACTTC. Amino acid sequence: CSARGPAGGYEQYF.

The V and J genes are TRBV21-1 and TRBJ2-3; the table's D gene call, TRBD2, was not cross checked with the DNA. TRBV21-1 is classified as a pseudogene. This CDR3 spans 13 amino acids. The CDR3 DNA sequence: TGTGCCACCGTGACTAGCGGGACAGATACGCAGTATTTT. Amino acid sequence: CATVTSGTDTQYF.

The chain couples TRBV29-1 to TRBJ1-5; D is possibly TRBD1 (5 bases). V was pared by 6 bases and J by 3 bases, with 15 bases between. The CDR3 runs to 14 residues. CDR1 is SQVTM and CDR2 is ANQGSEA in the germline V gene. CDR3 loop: CSVLTGAINQPQHF. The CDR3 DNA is TGCAGCGTCCTAACAGGTGCCATCAATCAGCCCCAGCATTTT.

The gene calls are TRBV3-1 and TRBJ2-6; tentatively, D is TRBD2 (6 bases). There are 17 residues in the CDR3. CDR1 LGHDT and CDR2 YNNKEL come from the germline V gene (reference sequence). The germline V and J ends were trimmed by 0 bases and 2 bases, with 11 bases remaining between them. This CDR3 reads CASSQDLGGTGANVLTF. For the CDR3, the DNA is TGTGCCAGCAGCCAAGATTTAGGAGGGACTGGGGCCAACGTCCTGACTTTC.

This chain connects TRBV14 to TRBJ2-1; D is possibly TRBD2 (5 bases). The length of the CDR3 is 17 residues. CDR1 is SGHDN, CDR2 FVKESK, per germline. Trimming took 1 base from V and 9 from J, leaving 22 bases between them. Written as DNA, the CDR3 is TGTGCCAGCAGCCAAGTAGGAGGCTATATAATGAATGGTGAGCAGTTCTTC. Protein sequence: CASSQVGGYIMNGEQFF.

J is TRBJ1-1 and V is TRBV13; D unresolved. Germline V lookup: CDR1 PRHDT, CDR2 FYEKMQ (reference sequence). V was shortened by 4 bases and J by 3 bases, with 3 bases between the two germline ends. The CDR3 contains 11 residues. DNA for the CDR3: TGTGCCAGCAGCTGGGACACTGAAGCTTTCTTT. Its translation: CASSWDTEAFF.

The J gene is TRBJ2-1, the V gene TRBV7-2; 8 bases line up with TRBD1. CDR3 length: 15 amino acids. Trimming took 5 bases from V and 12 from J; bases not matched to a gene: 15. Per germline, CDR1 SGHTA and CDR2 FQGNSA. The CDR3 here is CASSPGQVFGQGQFF. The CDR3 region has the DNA TGTGCCAGCAGCCCTGGACAGGTATTTGGACAGGGGCAGTTCTTC.

CDR3 loop: CSVETGNHQPQHF. In nucleotides, the CDR3 is TGCAGCGTTGAAACTGGGAATCATCAGCCCCAGCATTTT. The rearrangement joins TRBV29-1 to TRBJ1-5; D gene unclear. Germline V gene sequence: CDR1 SQVTM, CDR2 ANQGSEA. CDR3 length equals 13 residues. The germline V and J ends were trimmed by 2 bases and 5 bases, with 10 bases remaining between them.

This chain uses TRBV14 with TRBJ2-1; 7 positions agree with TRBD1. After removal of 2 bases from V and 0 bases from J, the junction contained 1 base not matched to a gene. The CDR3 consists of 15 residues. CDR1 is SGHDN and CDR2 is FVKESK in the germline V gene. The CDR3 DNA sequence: TGTGCCAGCAGCCAAAGACAGGGCTCCTACAATGAGCAGTTCTTC. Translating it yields CASSQRQGSYNEQFF.

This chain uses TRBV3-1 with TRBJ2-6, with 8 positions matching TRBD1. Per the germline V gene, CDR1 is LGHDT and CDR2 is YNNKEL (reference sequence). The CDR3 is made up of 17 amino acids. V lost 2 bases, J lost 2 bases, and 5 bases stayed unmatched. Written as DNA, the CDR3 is TGTGCCAGCAGCCAACCCTTACAGGGGGCTGGGGCCAACGTCCTGACTTTC. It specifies CASSQPLQGAGANVLTF.

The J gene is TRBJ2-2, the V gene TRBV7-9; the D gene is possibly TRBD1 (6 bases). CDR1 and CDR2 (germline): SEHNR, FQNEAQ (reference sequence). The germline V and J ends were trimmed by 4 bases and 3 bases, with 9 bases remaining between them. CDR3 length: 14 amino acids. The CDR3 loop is CASSSGEYTGELFF. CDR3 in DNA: TGTGCCAGCAGCTCAGGGGAATACACCGGGGAGCTGTTTTTT.

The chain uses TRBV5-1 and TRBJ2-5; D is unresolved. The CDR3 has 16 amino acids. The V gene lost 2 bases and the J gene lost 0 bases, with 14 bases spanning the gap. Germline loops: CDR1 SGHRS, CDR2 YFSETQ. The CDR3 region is CASSFNGQRYQETQYF. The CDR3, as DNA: TGCGCCAGCAGCTTTAATGGCCAGAGGTACCAAGAGACCCAGTACTTC. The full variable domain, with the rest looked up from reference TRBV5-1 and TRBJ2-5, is KAGVTQTPRYLIKTRGQQVTLSCSPISGHRSVSWYQQTPGQGLQFLFEYFSETQRNKGNFPGRFSGRQFSNSRSEMNVSTLELGDSALYLCASSFNGQRYQETQYFGPGTRLLVL.

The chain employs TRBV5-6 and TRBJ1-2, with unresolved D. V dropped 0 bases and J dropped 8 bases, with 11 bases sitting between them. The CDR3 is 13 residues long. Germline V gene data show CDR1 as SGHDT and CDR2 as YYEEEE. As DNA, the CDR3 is TGTGCCAGCAGCTTGGGGCTAAAAGGCGGCTACACCTTC. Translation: CASSLGLKGGYTF.

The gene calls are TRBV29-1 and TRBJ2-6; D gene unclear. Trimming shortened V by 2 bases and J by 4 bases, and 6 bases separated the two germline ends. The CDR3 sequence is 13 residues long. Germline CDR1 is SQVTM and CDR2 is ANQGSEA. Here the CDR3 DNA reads TGCAGCGTTGAACTCTCAGGGGCCAACGTCCTGACTTTC. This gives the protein CSVELSGANVLTF. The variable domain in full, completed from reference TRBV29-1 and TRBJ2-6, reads SAVISQKPSRDICQRGTSLTIQCQVDSQVTMMFWYRQQPGQSLTLIATANQGSEATYESGFVIDKFPISRPNLTFSTLTVSNMSPEDSSIYLCSVELSGANVLTFGAGSRLTVL.

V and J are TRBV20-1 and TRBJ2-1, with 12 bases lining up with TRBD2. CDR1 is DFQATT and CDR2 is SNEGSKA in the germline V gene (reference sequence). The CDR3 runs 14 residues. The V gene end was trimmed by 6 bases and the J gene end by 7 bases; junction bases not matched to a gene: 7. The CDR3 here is CSAEGLAGPNEQFF. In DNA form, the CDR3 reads TGCAGTGCCGAAGGACTAGCGGGGCCTAATGAGCAGTTCTTC.

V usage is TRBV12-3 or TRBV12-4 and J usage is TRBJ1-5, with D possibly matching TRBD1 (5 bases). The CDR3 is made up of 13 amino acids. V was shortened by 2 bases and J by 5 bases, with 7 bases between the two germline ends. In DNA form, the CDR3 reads TGTGCCAGCAGTTTAATGGGGGATCAGCCCCAGCATTTT. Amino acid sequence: CASSLMGDQPQHF.

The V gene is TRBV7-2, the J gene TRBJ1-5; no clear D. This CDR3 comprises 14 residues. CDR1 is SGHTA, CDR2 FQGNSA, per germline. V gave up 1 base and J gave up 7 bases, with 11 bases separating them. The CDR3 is CASSLVGESQPQHF. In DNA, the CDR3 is TGTGCCAGCAGCTTAGTCGGCGAAAGCCAGCCCCAGCATTTT.

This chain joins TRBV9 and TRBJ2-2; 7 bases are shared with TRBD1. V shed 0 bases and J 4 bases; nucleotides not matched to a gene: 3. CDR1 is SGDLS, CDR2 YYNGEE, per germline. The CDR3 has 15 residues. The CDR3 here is CASSVETGRTGELFF. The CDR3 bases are TGTGCCAGCAGCGTAGAGACAGGGCGCACCGGGGAGCTGTTTTTT.

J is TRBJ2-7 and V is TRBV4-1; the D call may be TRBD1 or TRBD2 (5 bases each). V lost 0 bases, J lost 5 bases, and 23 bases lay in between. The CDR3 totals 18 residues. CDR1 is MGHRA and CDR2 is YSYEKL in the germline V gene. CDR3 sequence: CASSQDPPGAPGRDEQYF. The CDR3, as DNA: TGCGCCAGCAGCCAAGATCCCCCCGGGGCACCTGGACGGGACGAGCAGTACTTC.

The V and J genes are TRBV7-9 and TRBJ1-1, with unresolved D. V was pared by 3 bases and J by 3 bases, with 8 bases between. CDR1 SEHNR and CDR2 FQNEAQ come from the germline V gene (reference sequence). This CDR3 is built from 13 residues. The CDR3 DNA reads TGTGCCAGCAGCTTTGATCGGGACACTGAAGCTTTCTTT. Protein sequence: CASSFDRDTEAFF.